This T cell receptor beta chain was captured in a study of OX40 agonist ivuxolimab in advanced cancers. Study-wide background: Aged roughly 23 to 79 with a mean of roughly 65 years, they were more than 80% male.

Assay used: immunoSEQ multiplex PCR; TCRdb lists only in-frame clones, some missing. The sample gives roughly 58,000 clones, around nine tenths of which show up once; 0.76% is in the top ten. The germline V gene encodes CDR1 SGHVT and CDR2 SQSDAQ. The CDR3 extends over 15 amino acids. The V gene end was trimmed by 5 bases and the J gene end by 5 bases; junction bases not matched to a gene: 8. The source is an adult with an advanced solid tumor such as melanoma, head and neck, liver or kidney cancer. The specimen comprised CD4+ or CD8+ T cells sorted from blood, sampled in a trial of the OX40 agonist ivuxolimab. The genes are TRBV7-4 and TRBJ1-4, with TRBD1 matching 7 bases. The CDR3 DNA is TGTGCCAGCAGCGATTGGGACAGATTAAATGAAAAACTGTTTTTT. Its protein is CASSDWDRLNEKLFF.